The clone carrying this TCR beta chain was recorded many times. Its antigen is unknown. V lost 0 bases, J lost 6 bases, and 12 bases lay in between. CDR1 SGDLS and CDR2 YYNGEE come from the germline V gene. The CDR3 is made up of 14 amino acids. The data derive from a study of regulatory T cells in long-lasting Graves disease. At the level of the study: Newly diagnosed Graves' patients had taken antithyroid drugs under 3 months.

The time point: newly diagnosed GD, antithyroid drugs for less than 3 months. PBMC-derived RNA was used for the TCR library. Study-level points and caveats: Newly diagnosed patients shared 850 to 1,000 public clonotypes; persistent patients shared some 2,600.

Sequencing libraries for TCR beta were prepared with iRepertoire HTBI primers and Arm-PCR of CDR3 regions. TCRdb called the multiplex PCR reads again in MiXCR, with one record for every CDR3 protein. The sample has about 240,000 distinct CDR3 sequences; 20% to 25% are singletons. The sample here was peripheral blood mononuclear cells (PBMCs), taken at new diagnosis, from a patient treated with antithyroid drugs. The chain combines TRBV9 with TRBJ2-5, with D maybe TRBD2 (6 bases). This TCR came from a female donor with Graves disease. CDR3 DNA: TGTGCCAGCAGCGTAGGACTAGACAGCCAGACCCAGTACTTC. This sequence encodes CASSVGLDSQTQYF.